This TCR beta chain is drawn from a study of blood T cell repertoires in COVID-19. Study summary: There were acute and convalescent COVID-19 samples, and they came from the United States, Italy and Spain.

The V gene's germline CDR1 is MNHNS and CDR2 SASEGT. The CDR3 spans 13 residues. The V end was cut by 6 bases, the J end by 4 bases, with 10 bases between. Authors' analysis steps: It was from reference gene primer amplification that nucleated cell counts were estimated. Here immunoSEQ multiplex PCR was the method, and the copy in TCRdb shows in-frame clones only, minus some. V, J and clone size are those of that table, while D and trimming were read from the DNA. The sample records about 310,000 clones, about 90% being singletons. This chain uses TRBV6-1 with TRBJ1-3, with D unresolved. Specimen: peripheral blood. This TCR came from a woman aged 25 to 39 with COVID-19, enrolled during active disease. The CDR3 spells CASRAKQGNTIYF. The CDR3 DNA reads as TGTGCCAGCAGGGCAAAACAGGGAAACACCATATATTTT.